Listed below are T cell receptor beta chains from one sample, sequenced in a study of radiotherapy plus CTLA-4 blockade in lung cancer. The data were produced by immunoSEQ multiplex PCR, yet TCRdb's version contains in-frame clones alone and is incomplete. The sample shows fewer than 90,000 clones, under 85% of them seen only once. The starting material was peripheral blood, obtained from a patient treated with radiotherapy plus ipilimumab. These TCRs come from a human donor with non-small cell lung cancer who had stable disease on radiotherapy plus ipilimumab. Both conserved end residues are part of each CDR3. The order of the fields is V gene, clone size, D gene, J gene, CDR3 protein, CDR3 DNA. A D gene is named only where the DNA matches it firmly. The size of a clone is reported for some rows only, either as once, few or many, or as a class for expanded clones.

v_call: TRBV30
clone_size: NA
d_call: NA
j_call: TRBJ1-2
cdr3_aa: CSCGTNYGYTF
cdr3_nt: TGTTCGTGTGGAACTAACTATGGCTACACCTTC

v_call: TRBV6-6
clone_size: NA
d_call: TRBD1
j_call: TRBJ1-1
cdr3_aa: CASSLTGRGNTEAFF
cdr3_nt: TGTGCCAGCAGCTTGACAGGGAGGGGGAACACTGAAGCTTTCTTT

v_call: TRBV25-1
clone_size: NA
d_call: NA
j_call: TRBJ2-3
cdr3_aa: CASRTSSTDTQYF
cdr3_nt: TGTGCCAGCAGGACCTCTAGCACAGATACGCAGTATTTT

v_call: TRBV10-1
clone_size: NA
d_call: NA
j_call: TRBJ2-2
cdr3_aa: CASGQSNTGELFF
cdr3_nt: TGCGCCAGCGGACAGTCGAACACCGGGGAGCTGTTTTTT

v_call: TRBV6-1
clone_size: NA
d_call: TRBD1
j_call: TRBJ1-5
cdr3_aa: CASSWDRSSNQPQHF
cdr3_nt: TGTGCCAGCAGCTGGGACAGGAGTAGCAATCAGCCCCAGCATTTT

v_call: TRBV25-1
clone_size: NA
d_call: TRBD1
j_call: TRBJ2-5
cdr3_aa: CASSESPTGVGETQYF
cdr3_nt: TGTGCCAGCAGTGAATCTCCGACAGGGGTTGGAGAGACCCAGTACTTC

v_call: TRBV2
clone_size: NA
d_call: NA
j_call: TRBJ1-2
cdr3_aa: CASSNRAKNYGYTF
cdr3_nt: TGTGCCAGCAGTAACCGGGCTAAGAACTATGGCTACACCTTC

v_call: TRBV7-2
clone_size: NA
d_call: TRBD1
j_call: TRBJ1-5
cdr3_aa: CASSLGQVNQPQHF
cdr3_nt: TGTGCCAGCAGCCTGGGACAGGTGAATCAGCCCCAGCATTTT

v_call: TRBV5-4
clone_size: NA
d_call: TRBD2
j_call: TRBJ2-1
cdr3_aa: CASSLDSGENNEQFF
cdr3_nt: TGTGCCAGCAGCTTGGATAGCGGGGAAAACAATGAGCAGTTCTTC

v_call: TRBV28
clone_size: NA
d_call: NA
j_call: TRBJ2-1
cdr3_aa: CASSPLYSHNEQFF
cdr3_nt: TGTGCCAGCAGTCCCCTCTATAGCCACAATGAGCAGTTCTTC

v_call: TRBV7-6
clone_size: NA
d_call: TRBD1
j_call: TRBJ1-3
cdr3_aa: CASSLRPLDRSSGNTIYF
cdr3_nt: TGTGCCAGCAGCTTAAGGCCCTTGGACAGGAGCTCTGGAAACACCATATATTTT

v_call: TRBV28
clone_size: NA
d_call: TRBD1
j_call: TRBJ1-1
cdr3_aa: CASSPGTGTYTEAFF
cdr3_nt: TGTGCCAGCAGTCCCGGGACAGGGACATACACTGAAGCTTTCTTT

v_call: TRBV14
clone_size: NA
d_call: TRBD2
j_call: TRBJ2-7
cdr3_aa: CASSHRFPTSGRGVDYEQYF
cdr3_nt: TGTGCCAGCAGCCATCGTTTTCCTACTAGCGGGAGAGGCGTGGACTACGAGCAGTACTTC

v_call: TRBV12-1
clone_size: NA
d_call: NA
j_call: TRBJ1-2
cdr3_aa: CASPPGEGNGYTF
cdr3_nt: TGTGCCAGCCCCCCGGGCGAGGGTAATGGCTACACCTTC

v_call: TRBV27
clone_size: NA
d_call: NA
j_call: TRBJ2-1
cdr3_aa: CASSPGLKGNEQFF
cdr3_nt: TGTGCCAGCAGTCCGGGACTCAAGGGCAATGAGCAGTTCTTC

v_call: TRBV7-9
clone_size: NA
d_call: NA
j_call: TRBJ1-6
cdr3_aa: CASSSRRGYNSPLHF
cdr3_nt: TGTGCCAGCAGCTCCAGACGAGGGTATAATTCACCCCTCCACTTT

v_call: TRBV2
clone_size: NA
d_call: NA
j_call: TRBJ1-3
cdr3_aa: CASSEAGNTIYF
cdr3_nt: TGTGCCAGCAGTGAAGCTGGAAACACCATATATTTT

v_call: TRBV11-1
clone_size: NA
d_call: NA
j_call: TRBJ2-7
cdr3_aa: CASSSGRPYEQYF
cdr3_nt: TGTGCCAGCAGCTCGGGACGCCCCTACGAGCAGTACTTC

v_call: TRBV12-1
clone_size: NA
d_call: NA
j_call: TRBJ2-7
cdr3_aa: CASSFLRSYEQYF
cdr3_nt: TGTGCCAGCAGCTTTCTTAGGAGCTACGAGCAGTACTTC

v_call: TRBV5-5
clone_size: NA
d_call: TRBD1
j_call: TRBJ2-1
cdr3_aa: CASSFFGTGVNNEQFF
cdr3_nt: TGTGCCAGCAGCTTTTTCGGGACAGGAGTGAACAATGAGCAGTTCTTC

v_call: TRBV30
clone_size: NA
d_call: TRBD1
j_call: TRBJ2-2
cdr3_aa: CAWGETGRNTGELFF
cdr3_nt: TGTGCCTGGGGAGAGACAGGGCGGAACACCGGGGAGCTGTTTTTT

v_call: TRBV27
clone_size: NA
d_call: TRBD2
j_call: TRBJ2-1
cdr3_aa: CASSFSSGGPHEQFF
cdr3_nt: TGTGCCAGCAGTTTCAGCAGCGGGGGGCCCCATGAGCAGTTCTTC

v_call: TRBV7-9
clone_size: NA
d_call: TRBD2
j_call: TRBJ2-3
cdr3_aa: CASSLGGLAGVRDTQYF
cdr3_nt: TGTGCCAGCAGCTTAGGCGGACTAGCGGGAGTCAGAGATACGCAGTATTTT

v_call: TRBV7-9
clone_size: once
d_call: TRBD1
j_call: TRBJ1-3
cdr3_aa: CASSPGTGRNTIYF
cdr3_nt: TGTGCCAGCAGCCCCGGGACAGGCCGAAACACCATATATTTT

v_call: TRBV18
clone_size: NA
d_call: TRBD2
j_call: TRBJ2-1
cdr3_aa: CASSPYGTIYENEQFF
cdr3_nt: TGTGCCAGCTCACCGTACGGGACTATCTATGAGAATGAGCAGTTCTTC

v_call: TRBV9
clone_size: NA
d_call: TRBD2
j_call: TRBJ2-1
cdr3_aa: CASSLLAGGHRNEQFF
cdr3_nt: TGTGCCAGCAGCCTACTAGCGGGGGGGCATCGGAATGAGCAGTTCTTC

v_call: TRBV5-4
clone_size: NA
d_call: NA
j_call: TRBJ2-1
cdr3_aa: CASSFEVWMGNEQFF
cdr3_nt: TGTGCCAGCAGCTTTGAGGTCTGGATGGGCAATGAGCAGTTCTTC

v_call: TRBV5-4
clone_size: few
d_call: TRBD1
j_call: TRBJ1-2
cdr3_aa: CASSGDRAGYGYTF
cdr3_nt: TGTGCCAGCAGCGGGGACAGGGCGGGCTATGGCTACACCTTC

v_call: TRBV19
clone_size: NA
d_call: NA
j_call: TRBJ1-1
cdr3_aa: CASSPGGRPRLNTEAFF
cdr3_nt: TGTGCCAGTAGTCCGGGCGGGAGGCCGAGGTTGAACACTGAAGCTTTCTTT

v_call: TRBV7-9
clone_size: NA
d_call: TRBD2
j_call: TRBJ2-5
cdr3_aa: CASSSGRGVRETQYF
cdr3_nt: TGTGCCAGCAGCTCTGGGAGGGGAGTGAGGGAGACCCAGTACTTC

v_call: TRBV28
clone_size: NA
d_call: NA
j_call: TRBJ2-7
cdr3_aa: CASSGYSPGYYEQYF
cdr3_nt: TGTGCCAGCAGTGGATATAGCCCAGGGTACTACGAGCAGTACTTC

v_call: TRBV30
clone_size: NA
d_call: NA
j_call: TRBJ2-7
cdr3_aa: CAWSGTTRQEVQYF
cdr3_nt: TGTGCCTGGAGTGGGACTACCCGCCAGGAAGTGCAGTACTTC

v_call: TRBV7-2
clone_size: NA
d_call: TRBD2
j_call: TRBJ2-3
cdr3_aa: CASSVTSGGADTQYF
cdr3_nt: TGTGCCAGCAGCGTGACTAGCGGGGGGGCAGATACGCAGTATTTT

v_call: TRBV15
clone_size: NA
d_call: TRBD2
j_call: TRBJ2-3
cdr3_aa: CATSRDALAGGADTQYF
cdr3_nt: TGTGCCACCAGCAGAGACGCACTAGCGGGAGGAGCAGATACGCAGTATTTT

v_call: TRBV28
clone_size: NA
d_call: TRBD2
j_call: TRBJ2-7
cdr3_aa: CASSPSSSGRIYEQYF
cdr3_nt: TGTGCCAGCAGCCCTTCCTCTAGCGGGAGAATCTACGAGCAGTACTTC

v_call: TRBV6-5
clone_size: NA
d_call: TRBD1
j_call: TRBJ1-2
cdr3_aa: CASSKGQGLGYTF
cdr3_nt: TGTGCCAGCAGTAAAGGACAGGGGCTGGGCTACACCTTC

v_call: TRBV5-1
clone_size: NA
d_call: NA
j_call: TRBJ2-2
cdr3_aa: CASSLGQGTGELFF
cdr3_nt: TGCGCCAGCAGCTTGGGACAAGGCACCGGGGAGCTGTTTTTT

v_call: TRBV28
clone_size: NA
d_call: NA
j_call: TRBJ2-3
cdr3_aa: CASSFPPTDTQYF
cdr3_nt: TGTGCCAGCAGTTTCCCCCCCACAGATACGCAGTATTTT

v_call: TRBV6-4
clone_size: NA
d_call: NA
j_call: TRBJ1-2
cdr3_aa: CASSDSMEGGHGYTF
cdr3_nt: TGTGCCAGCAGTGACTCGATGGAGGGTGGTCATGGCTACACCTTC

v_call: TRBV9
clone_size: NA
d_call: NA
j_call: TRBJ2-7
cdr3_aa: CASSVAAGPAYEQYF
cdr3_nt: TGTGCCAGCAGCGTAGCTGCAGGGCCGGCCTACGAGCAGTACTTC

v_call: TRBV6-4
clone_size: NA
d_call: TRBD2
j_call: TRBJ2-5
cdr3_aa: CASSEEAGGQETQYF
cdr3_nt: TGTGCCAGCAGTGAGGAAGCGGGGGGACAAGAGACCCAGTACTTC

v_call: TRBV28
clone_size: NA
d_call: NA
j_call: TRBJ1-4
cdr3_aa: CASSFVLWTASPINEKLFF
cdr3_nt: TGTGCCAGCAGTTTTGTCCTTTGGACCGCCAGTCCCATAAATGAAAAACTGTTTTTT

v_call: TRBV10-2
clone_size: NA
d_call: NA
j_call: TRBJ2-2
cdr3_aa: CAISTAGDTGELFF
cdr3_nt: TGTGCCATCAGTACAGCAGGGGACACCGGGGAGCTGTTTTTT

v_call: TRBV19
clone_size: NA
d_call: NA
j_call: TRBJ2-3
cdr3_aa: CASSTDTSYTDTQYF
cdr3_nt: TGTGCCAGTAGTACTGACACCTCGTACACAGATACGCAGTATTTT

v_call: TRBV9
clone_size: NA
d_call: TRBD1
j_call: TRBJ1-2
cdr3_aa: CASSAGPDGQGRRGGYTF
cdr3_nt: TGTGCCAGCAGCGCGGGACCAGACGGACAGGGCCGAAGAGGAGGCTACACCTTC

v_call: TRBV7-3
clone_size: NA
d_call: NA
j_call: TRBJ2-5
cdr3_aa: CASSSWGGETQYF
cdr3_nt: TGTGCCAGCAGCTCGTGGGGCGGAGAGACCCAGTACTTC